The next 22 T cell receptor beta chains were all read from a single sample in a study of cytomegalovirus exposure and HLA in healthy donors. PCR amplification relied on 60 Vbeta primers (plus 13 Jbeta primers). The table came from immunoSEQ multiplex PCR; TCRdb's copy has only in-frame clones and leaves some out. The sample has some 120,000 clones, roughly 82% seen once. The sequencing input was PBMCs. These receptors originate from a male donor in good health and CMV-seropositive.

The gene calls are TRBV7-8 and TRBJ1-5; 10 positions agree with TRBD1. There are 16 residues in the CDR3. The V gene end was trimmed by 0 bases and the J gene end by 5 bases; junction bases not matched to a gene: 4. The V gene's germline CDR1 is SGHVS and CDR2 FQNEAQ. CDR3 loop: CASSLAPGQGYQPQHF. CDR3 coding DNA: TGTGCCAGCAGCTTAGCCCCGGGACAGGGGTATCAGCCCCAGCATTTT.

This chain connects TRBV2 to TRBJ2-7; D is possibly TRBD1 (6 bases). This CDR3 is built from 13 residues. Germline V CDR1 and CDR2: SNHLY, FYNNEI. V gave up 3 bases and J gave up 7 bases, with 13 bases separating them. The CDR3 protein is CASSEGTSGEQYF. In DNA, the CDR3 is TGTGCCAGCAGTGAGGGGACATCCGGAGAGCAGTACTTC.

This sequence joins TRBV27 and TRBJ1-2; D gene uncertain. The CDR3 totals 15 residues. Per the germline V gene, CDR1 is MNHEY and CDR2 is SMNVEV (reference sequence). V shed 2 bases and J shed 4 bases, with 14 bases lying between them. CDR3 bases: TGTGCCAGCAGTTTAAAGCGGGAATCGGGCTATGGCTACACCTTC. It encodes CASSLKRESGYGYTF.

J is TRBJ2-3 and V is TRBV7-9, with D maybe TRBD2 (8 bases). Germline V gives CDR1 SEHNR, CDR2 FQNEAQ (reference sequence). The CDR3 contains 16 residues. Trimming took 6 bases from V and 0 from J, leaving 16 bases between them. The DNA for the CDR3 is TGTGCCAGCAGTTCAGGGGGACTAGTGAGCACAGATACGCAGTATTTT. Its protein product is CASSSGGLVSTDTQYF. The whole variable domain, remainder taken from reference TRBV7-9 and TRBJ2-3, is DTGVSQNPRHKITKRGQNVTFRCDPISEHNRLYWYRQTLGQGPEFLTYFQNEAQLEKSRLLSDRFSAERPKGSFSTLEIQRTEQGDSAMYLCASSSGGLVSTDTQYFGPGTRLTVL.

DNA for the CDR3: TGCAGTGCTAGAGTAGTCAATGAGCAGTTCTTC. It encodes CSARVVNEQFF. The chain is built from TRBV20-1 and TRBJ2-1; no firm D call. Germline-derived CDR1 and CDR2 are DFQATT and SNEGSKA (reference sequence). V lost 1 base and J 6 bases, leaving 4 bases between the germline ends. The CDR3 has 11 amino acids.

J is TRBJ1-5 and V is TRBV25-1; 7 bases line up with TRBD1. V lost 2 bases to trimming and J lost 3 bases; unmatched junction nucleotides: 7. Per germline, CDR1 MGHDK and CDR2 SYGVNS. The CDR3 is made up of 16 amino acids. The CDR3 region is CASSEGAGGHNQPQHF. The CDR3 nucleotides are TGTGCCAGCAGTGAAGGGGCAGGGGGGCACAATCAGCCCCAGCATTTT. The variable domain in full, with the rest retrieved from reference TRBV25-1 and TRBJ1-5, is EADIYQTPRYLVIGTGKKITLECSQTMGHDKMYWYQQDPGMELHLIHYSYGVNSTEKGDLSSESTVSRIRTEHFPLTLESARPSHTSQYLCASSEGAGGHNQPQHFGDGTRLSIL.

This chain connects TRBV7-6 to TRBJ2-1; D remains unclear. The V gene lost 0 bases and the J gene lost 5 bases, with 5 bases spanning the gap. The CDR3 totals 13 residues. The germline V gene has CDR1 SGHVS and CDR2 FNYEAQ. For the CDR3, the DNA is TGTGCCAGCAGCTTAGCGTATGACAATGAGCAGTTCTTC. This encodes CASSLAYDNEQFF.

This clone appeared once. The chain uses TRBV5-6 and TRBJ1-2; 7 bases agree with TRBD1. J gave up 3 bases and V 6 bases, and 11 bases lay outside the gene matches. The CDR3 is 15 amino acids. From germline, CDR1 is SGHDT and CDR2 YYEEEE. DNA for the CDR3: TGTGCCAGCAACCGGGCGGGCAGGGGGGACTATGGCTACACCTTC. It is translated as CASNRAGRGDYGYTF.

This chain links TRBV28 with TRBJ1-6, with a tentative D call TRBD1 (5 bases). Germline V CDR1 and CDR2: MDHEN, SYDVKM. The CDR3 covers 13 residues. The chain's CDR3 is CASQGSYNSPLHF. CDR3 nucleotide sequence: TGTGCTAGCCAGGGTTCCTATAATTCACCCCTCCACTTT.

The CDR3 nucleotides read TGTGCCTGGGGGAGAGTGACCTACGAGCAGTACTTC. Translating gives CAWGRVTYEQYF. The chain carries TRBV30 and TRBJ2-7, with TRBD2 as a possible D gene (5 bases). Germline V CDR1 and CDR2: GTSNPN, SVGIG (reference sequence). V dropped 5 bases and J dropped 2 bases, with 10 bases sitting between them. This CDR3 has 12 amino acids.

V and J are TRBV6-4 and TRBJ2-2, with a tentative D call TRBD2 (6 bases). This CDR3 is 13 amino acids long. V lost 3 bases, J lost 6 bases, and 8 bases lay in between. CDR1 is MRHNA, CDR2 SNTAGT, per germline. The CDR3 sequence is CASSELAAGELFF. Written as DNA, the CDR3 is TGTGCCAGCAGTGAACTAGCTGCCGGGGAGCTGTTTTTT.

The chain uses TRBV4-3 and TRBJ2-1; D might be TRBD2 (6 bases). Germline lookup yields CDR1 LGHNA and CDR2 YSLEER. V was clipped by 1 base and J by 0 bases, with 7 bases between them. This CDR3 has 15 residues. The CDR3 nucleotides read TGCGCCAGCAGCCAAGGGGGACTCTCCTACAATGAGCAGTTCTTC. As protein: CASSQGGLSYNEQFF.

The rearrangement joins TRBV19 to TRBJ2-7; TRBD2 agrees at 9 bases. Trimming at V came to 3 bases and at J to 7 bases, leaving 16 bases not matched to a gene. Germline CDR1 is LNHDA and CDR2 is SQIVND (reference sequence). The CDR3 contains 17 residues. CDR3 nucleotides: TGTGCCAGTAGTATTAGAGAAGGAGCGGGAGGCTTGGGAGAGCAGTACTTC. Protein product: CASSIREGAGGLGEQYF.

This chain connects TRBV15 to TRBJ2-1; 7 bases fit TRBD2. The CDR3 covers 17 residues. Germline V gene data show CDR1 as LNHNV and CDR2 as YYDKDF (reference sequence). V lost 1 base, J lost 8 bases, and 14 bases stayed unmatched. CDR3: CATSRGRDAGVFYEQFF. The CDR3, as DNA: TGTGCCACCAGCAGAGGCCGGGACGCGGGAGTATTCTATGAGCAGTTCTTC.

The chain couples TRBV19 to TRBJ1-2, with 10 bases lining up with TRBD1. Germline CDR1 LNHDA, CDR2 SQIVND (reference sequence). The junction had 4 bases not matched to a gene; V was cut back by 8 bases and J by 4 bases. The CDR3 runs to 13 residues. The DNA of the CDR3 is TGTGCCAGTGCGACAGGGGGCTTCTATGGCTACACCTTC. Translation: CASATGGFYGYTF.

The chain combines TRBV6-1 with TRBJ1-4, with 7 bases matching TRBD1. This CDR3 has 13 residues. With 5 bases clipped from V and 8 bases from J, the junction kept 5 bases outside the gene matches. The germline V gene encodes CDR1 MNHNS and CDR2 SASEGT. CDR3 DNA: TGTGCCAGCAGTACAAGGGGGCAGGAAAAACTGTTTTTT. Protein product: CASSTRGQEKLFF.

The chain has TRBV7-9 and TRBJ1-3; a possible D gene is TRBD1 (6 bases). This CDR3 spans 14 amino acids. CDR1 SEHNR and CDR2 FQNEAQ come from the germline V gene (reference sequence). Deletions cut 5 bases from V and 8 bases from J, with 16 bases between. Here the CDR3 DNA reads TGTGCCAGCAGCCCCACACAGGGCGGAGACACCATATATTTT. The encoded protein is CASSPTQGGDTIYF. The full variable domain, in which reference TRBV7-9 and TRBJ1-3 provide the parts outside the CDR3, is DTGVSQNPRHKITKRGQNVTFRCDPISEHNRLYWYRQTLGQGPEFLTYFQNEAQLEKSRLLSDRFSAERPKGSFSTLEIQRTEQGDSAMYLCASSPTQGGDTIYFGEGSWLTVV.

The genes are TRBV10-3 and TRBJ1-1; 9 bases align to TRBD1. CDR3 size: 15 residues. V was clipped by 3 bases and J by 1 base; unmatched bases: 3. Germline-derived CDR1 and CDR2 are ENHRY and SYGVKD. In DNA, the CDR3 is TGTGCCATCAGTGATACAGGGGGCCGGAACACTGAAGCTTTCTTT. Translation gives CAISDTGGRNTEAFF.

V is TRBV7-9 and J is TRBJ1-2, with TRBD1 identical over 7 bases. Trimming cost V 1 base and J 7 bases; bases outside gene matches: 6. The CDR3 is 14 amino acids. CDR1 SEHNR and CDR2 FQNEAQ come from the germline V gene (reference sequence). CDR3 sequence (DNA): TGTGCCAGCAGCTTAGACGGAGACAGGGCTGGCTACACCTTC. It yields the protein CASSLDGDRAGYTF.

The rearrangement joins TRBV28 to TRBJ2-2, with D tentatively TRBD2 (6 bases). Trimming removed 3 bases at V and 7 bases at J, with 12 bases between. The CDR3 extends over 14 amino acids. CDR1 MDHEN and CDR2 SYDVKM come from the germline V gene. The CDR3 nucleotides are TGTGCCAGCAGTTTGGTTGGGGGGAACGGGGAGCTGTTTTTT. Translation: CASSLVGGNGELFF.

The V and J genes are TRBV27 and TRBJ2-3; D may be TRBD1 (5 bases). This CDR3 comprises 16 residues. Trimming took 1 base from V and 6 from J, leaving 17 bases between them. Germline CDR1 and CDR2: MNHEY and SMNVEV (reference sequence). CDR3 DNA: TGTGCCAGCAGTTTATTAGTGACAGTTGGGGCCGATACGCAGTATTTT. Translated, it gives CASSLLVTVGADTQYF.

CDR3 loop: CASSLDRALSQETQYF. For the CDR3, the DNA is TGTGCCAGCAGCTTAGACAGGGCCCTAAGTCAAGAGACCCAGTACTTC. The chain links TRBV7-2 to TRBJ2-5; D possibly corresponds to TRBD1 (6 bases). Germline loops: CDR1 SGHTA, CDR2 FQGNSA. The CDR3 sequence is 16 residues long. V was pared by 1 base and J by 2 bases, with 14 bases between.